This T cell receptor beta chain was found in a study of blood T cell repertoires in COVID-19. Looking at the study overall: Researchers got acute and convalescent COVID-19 samples from the United States, Italy and Spain.

Per the study methods: Estimates of nucleated cell counts were drawn from the amplification of reference gene primers. The repertoire was sequenced with immunoSEQ multiplex PCR; TCRdb's copy has only in-frame clones and lacks some. V and J calls and clone size are as listed in that table; D and trimming were resolved from the DNA. The sample lists under 80,000 clones; approximately 83% were seen once. This TCR came from a human donor in a cohort sampled during active COVID-19. The sample consisted of peripheral blood.

Here the CDR3 DNA reads TGTGCCAGCAGTAGCGACTCCTACAATGAGCAGTTCTTC. Translating gives CASSSDSYNEQFF. This chain joins TRBV2 and TRBJ2-1; D is ambiguous. Trimming took 5 bases from V and 0 from J, leaving 5 bases between them. The V gene's germline CDR1 is SNHLY and CDR2 FYNNEI. This CDR3 has 13 residues.